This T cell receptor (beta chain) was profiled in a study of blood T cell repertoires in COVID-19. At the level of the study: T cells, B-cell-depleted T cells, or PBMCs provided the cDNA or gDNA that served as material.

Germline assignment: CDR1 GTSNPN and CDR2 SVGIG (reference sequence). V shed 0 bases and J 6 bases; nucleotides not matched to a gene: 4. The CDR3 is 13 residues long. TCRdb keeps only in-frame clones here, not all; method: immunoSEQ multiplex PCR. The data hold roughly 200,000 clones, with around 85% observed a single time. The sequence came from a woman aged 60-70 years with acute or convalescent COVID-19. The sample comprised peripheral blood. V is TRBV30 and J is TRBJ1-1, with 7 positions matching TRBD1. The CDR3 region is CAWSVGQGAEAFF. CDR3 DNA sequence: TGTGCCTGGAGTGTAGGGCAGGGGGCTGAAGCTTTCTTT.